These T cell receptor beta chains were read from a single sample in a study of OX40 agonist ivuxolimab in advanced cancers. Profiling relied on immunoSEQ multiplex PCR, and the TCRdb table lists in-frame clones only, not all of them. Found here are about 43,000 clones, roughly 78% of them singletons; the top ten hold approximately 3.9%. Specimen: CD4+ or CD8+ T cells sorted from blood, collected in a trial of the OX40 agonist ivuxolimab. The receptors shown here come from an adult with an advanced solid tumor such as melanoma, head and neck, liver or kidney cancer. The CDR3 runs from the conserved cysteine through the conserved F or W. Each record gives: D gene, clone size, V gene, J gene, CDR3 DNA, CDR3 protein. A D gene is named only where the DNA matches it firmly. Clone size is stated in some rows and not others, as once, few, many or a class when expanded.

>-|once|TRBV5-8|TRBJ1-5
TGTGCCAGCAGCTTGGCCAGGGTAAATCAGCCCCAGCATTTT
CASSLARVNQPQHF
>TRBD1|-|TRBV7-8|TRBJ1-1
TGTGCCAGCAGCTTTCTCGGACAGGGGATTTGGAACACTGAAGCTTTCTTT
CASSFLGQGIWNTEAFF
>-|-|TRBV30|TRBJ2-1
TGTGCCTGGAAATGGGGGCACCACAATGAGCAGTTCTTC
CAWKWGHHNEQFF
>TRBD1|-|TRBV30|TRBJ2-7
TGTGCCTGGAGTGTCCGGGACAGGGGCTCCTACGAGCAGTACTTC
CAWSVRDRGSYEQYF
>-|-|TRBV7-2|TRBJ1-5
TGTGCCAGCAGCCCCCCGGGGAGAGGACAGCCCCAGCATTTT
CASSPPGRGQPQHF
>-|-|TRBV7-2|TRBJ2-5
TGTGCCAGCAGCTTAGTATTCGGGGAGACCCAGTACTTC
CASSLVFGETQYF
>-|-|TRBV7-3|TRBJ2-1
TGTGCCAGCAGCTTAGCCGTTCAGAGCTCCTACAATGAGCAGTTCTTC
CASSLAVQSSYNEQFF
>-|-|TRBV7-2|TRBJ1-6
TGTGCCAGCAGCTTAGAGTCCGCGTGGGGGAATTCACCCCTCCACTTT
CASSLESAWGNSPLHF
>-|-|TRBV27|TRBJ1-6
TGTGCCAGCAGCCCCCTGACGCCGTCTGTGACACCCCTCCACTTT
CASSPLTPSVTPLHF
>-|few|TRBV27|TRBJ1-3
TGTGCCAGCAGTCTCCGCGGGGGGAACACCATATATTTT
CASSLRGGNTIYF
>TRBD1|-|TRBV7-6|TRBJ2-2
TGTGCCAGCAGCATCAGGGGGCCCGACACCGGGGAGCTGTTTTTT
CASSIRGPDTGELFF
>-|-|TRBV28|TRBJ1-5
TGTGCCAGCAGTTTGGCGTGGGCGCCCCAGCATTTT
CASSLAWAPQHF
>TRBD1|-|TRBV5-8|TRBJ1-5
TGTGCCAGCAGTTACCGGGACAGAGTTTTCCAGCCCCAGCATTTT
CASSYRDRVFQPQHF
>TRBD2|-|TRBV4-1|TRBJ2-5
TGCGCCAGCAGCCAAGAACTTACGATAGGACTAGCCCAAGAGACCCAGTACTTC
CASSQELTIGLAQETQYF
>TRBD1|-|TRBV28|TRBJ1-2
TGTGCCAGCAGTCCCCTGGGCAGGGGGCTTACCTATGGCTACACCTTC
CASSPLGRGLTYGYTF
>-|-|TRBV7-2|TRBJ2-4
TGTGCCAGCAGCTCTGGACTAAACATTCAGTACTTC
CASSSGLNIQYF
>-|-|TRBV5-1|TRBJ2-3
TGCGCCAGCAGCTTGGCGAGACTCTCGCCAGATACGCAGTATTTT
CASSLARLSPDTQYF